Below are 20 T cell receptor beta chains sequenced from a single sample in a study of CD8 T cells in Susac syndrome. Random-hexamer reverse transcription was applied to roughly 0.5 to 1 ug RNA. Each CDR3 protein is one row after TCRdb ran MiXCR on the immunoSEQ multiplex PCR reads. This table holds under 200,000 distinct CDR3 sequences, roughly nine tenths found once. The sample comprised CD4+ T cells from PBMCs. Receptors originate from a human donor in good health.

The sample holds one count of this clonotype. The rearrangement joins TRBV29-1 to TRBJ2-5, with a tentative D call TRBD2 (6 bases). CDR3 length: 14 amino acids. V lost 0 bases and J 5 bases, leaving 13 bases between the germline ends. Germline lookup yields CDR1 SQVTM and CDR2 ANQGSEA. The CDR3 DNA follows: TGCAGCGTTGAAGATCGGGGGACCGGGGAGACCCAGTACTTC. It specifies CSVEDRGTGETQYF.

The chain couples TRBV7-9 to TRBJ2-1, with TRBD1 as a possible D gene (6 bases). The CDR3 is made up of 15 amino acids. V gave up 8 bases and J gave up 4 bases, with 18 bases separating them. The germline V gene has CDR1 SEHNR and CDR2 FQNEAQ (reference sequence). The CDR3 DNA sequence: TGTGCCAGCTCCCAATCAGGGGTCGGTTACAATGAGCAGTTCTTC. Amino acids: CASSQSGVGYNEQFF.

CDR3 DNA: TGTGCCTGGAGTGTTTACGCCACCCTCTCGTACGACTATGGCTACACCTTC. As protein: CAWSVYATLSYDYGYTF. The J gene is TRBJ1-2, the V gene TRBV30; D is unclear. This CDR3 has 17 amino acids. Germline values: CDR1 GTSNPN, CDR2 SVGIG (reference sequence). Between the trimmed V and J ends, which lost 0 bases and 3 bases, there was a span of 20 bases.

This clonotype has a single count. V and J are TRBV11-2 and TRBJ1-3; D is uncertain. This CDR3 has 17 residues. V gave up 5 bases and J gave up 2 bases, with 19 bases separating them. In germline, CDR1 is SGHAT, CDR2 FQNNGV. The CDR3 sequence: CASSRYPSTQTGNTIYF. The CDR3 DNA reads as TGTGCCAGCAGCCGTTACCCCTCCACTCAGACTGGAAACACCATATATTTT.

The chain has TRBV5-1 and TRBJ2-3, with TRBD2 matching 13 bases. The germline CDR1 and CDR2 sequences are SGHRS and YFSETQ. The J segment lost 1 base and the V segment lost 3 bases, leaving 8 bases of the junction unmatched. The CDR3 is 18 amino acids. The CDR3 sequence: CASSSGLAGMPGTDTQYF. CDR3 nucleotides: TGCGCCAGCAGCTCGGGACTAGCGGGGATGCCAGGCACAGATACGCAGTATTTT.

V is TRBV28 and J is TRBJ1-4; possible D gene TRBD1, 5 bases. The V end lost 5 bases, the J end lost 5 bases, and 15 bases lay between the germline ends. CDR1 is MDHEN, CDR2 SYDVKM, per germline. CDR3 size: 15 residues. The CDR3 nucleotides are TGTGCCAGCAGTACAAACAGGCGAGGGAATGAAAAACTGTTTTTT. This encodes CASSTNRRGNEKLFF.

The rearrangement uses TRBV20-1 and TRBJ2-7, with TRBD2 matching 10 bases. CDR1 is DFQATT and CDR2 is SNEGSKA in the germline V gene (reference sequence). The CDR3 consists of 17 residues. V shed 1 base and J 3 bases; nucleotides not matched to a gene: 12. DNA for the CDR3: TGCAGTGCTAGAGCCCCACGGAGAAGCGGGGGGGTCTACGAGCAGTACTTC. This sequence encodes CSARAPRRSGGVYEQYF.

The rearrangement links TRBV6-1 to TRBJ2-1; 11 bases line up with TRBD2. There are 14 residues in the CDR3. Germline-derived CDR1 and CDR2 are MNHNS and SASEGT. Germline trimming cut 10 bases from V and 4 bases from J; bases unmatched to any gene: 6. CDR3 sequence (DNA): TGTGCCACCAGGAGGACTAGCGGGTACAATGAGCAGTTCTTC. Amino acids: CATRRTSGYNEQFF.

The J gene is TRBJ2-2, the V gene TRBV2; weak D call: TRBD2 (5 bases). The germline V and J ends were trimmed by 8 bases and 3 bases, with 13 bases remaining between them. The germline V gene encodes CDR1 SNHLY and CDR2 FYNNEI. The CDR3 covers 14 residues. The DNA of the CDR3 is TGTGCCAGCTATCCCGAGGGAGACACCGGGGAGCTGTTTTTT. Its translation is CASYPEGDTGELFF.

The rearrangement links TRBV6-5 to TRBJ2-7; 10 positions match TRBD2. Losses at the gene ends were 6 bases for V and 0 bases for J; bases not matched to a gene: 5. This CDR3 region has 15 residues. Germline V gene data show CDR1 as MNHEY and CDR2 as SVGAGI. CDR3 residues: CASSRSGRSSYEQYF. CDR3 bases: TGTGCCAGCAGCCGTAGCGGGAGGAGCTCCTACGAGCAGTACTTC.

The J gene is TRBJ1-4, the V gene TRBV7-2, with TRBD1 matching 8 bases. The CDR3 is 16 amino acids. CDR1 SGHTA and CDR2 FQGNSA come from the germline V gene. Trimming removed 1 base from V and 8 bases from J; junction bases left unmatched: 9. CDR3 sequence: CASSLGLGQGQEKLFF. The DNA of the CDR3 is TGTGCCAGCAGCTTAGGCCTCGGACAGGGACAAGAAAAACTGTTTTTT.

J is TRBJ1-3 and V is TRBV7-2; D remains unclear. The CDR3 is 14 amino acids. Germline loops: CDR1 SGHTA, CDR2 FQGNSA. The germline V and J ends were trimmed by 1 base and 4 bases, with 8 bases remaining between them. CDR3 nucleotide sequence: TGTGCCAGCAGCTTAGGTCAGAGCGGAAACACCATATATTTT. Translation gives CASSLGQSGNTIYF.

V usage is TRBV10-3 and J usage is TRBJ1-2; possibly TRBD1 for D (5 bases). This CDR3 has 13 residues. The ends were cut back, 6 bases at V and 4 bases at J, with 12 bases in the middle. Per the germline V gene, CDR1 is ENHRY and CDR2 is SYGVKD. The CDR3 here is CAIRRGVTYGYTF. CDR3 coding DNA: TGTGCCATCAGGAGGGGAGTCACCTATGGCTACACCTTC.

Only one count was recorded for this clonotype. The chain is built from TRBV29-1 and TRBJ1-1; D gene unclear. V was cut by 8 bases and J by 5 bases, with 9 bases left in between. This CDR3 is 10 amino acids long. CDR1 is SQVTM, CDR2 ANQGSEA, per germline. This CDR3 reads CSTRVTEAFF. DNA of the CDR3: TGCAGCACCCGGGTGACTGAAGCTTTCTTT.

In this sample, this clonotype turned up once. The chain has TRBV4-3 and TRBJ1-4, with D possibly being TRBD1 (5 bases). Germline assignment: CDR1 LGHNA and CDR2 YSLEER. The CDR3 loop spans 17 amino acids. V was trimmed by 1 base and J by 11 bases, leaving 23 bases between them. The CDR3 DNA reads TGCGCCAGCAGCCAAGTCACCGCGTCCCGGGACGGAACGAAACTGTTTTTT. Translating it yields CASSQVTASRDGTKLFF.

CDR3 coding DNA: TGTGCCAGCAGCTTGTTAAATGAAAAACTGTTTTTT. Protein sequence: CASSLLNEKLFF. The gene calls are TRBV5-4 and TRBJ1-4; D uncertain. CDR3 length: 12 residues. The V and J ends lost 1 base and 5 bases respectively, with 3 bases between them. Germline V lookup: CDR1 SGHNT, CDR2 YYREEE (reference sequence).

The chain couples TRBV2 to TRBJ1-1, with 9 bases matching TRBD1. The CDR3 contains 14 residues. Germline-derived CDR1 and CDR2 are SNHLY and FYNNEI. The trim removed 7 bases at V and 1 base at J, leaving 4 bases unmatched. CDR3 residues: CASIGTGRNTEAFF. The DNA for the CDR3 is TGTGCCAGCATCGGGACAGGGCGGAACACTGAAGCTTTCTTT.

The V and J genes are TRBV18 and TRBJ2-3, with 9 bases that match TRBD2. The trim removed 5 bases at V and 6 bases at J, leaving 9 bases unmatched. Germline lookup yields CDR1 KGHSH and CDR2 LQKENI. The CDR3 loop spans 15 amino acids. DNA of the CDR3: TGTGCCAGCTCAGCGACTAGCGGACTTTATGATACGCAGTATTTT. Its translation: CASSATSGLYDTQYF.

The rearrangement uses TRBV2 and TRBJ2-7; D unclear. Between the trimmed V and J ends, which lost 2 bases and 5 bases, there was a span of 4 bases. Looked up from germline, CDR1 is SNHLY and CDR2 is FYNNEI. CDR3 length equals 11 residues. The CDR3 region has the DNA TGTGCCAGCAGTGAAACAGACGAGCAGTACTTC. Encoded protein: CASSETDEQYF.

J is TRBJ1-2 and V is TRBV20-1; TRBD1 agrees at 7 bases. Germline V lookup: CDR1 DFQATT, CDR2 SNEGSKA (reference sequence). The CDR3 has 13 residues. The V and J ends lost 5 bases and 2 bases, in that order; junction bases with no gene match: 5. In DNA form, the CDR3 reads TGCAGTGCTGGGGGACAGTTGAACTATGGCTACACCTTC. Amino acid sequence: CSAGGQLNYGYTF.